The 12 T cell receptor beta chains below were found in one sample sequenced in a study of T cells in localized non-small cell lung cancer. TCRdb keeps only in-frame clones here, not all; method: immunoSEQ multiplex PCR. The sample records around 1,800 clones, roughly 23% being singletons. The sample consisted of normal lung tissue next to the tumor, taken before any cancer treatment. Receptor source: a female donor over 55 with stage I squamous cell lung carcinoma.

This CDR3 reads CASSWATSGGLNPDTQYF. CDR3 sequence (DNA): TGCGCCAGCAGCTGGGCCACTAGCGGGGGGCTAAATCCGGATACGCAGTATTTT. The rearrangement links TRBV5-1 to TRBJ2-3; 12 bases are shared with TRBD2. This CDR3 spans 18 amino acids. Germline CDR1 SGHRS, CDR2 YFSETQ. V dropped 3 bases and J dropped 6; count of bases not matched to a gene: 14.

The rearrangement joins TRBV9 to TRBJ1-2; D is unresolved. V lost 3 bases, J lost 1 base, and 13 bases lay in between. Looked up from germline, CDR1 is SGDLS and CDR2 is YYNGEE. The CDR3 consists of 15 residues. The CDR3 protein is CASSALNSLNYGYTF. DNA of the CDR3: TGTGCCAGCAGCGCTCTAAACAGCCTTAACTATGGCTACACCTTC. Full variable domain (rest looked up from reference TRBV9 and TRBJ1-2): DSGVTQTPKHLITATGQRVTLRCSPRSGDLSVYWYQQSLDQGLQFLIQYYNGEERAKGNILERFSAQQFPDLHSELNLSSLELGDSALYFCASSALNSLNYGYTFGSGTRLTVV.

The sample holds a few counts of this clone. The chain combines TRBV29-1 with TRBJ2-3; 10 nucleotides line up with TRBD1. Germline CDR1 is SQVTM and CDR2 is ANQGSEA. Trimming removed 2 bases from V and 7 bases from J; junction bases left unmatched: 9. The CDR3 is 15 residues long. CDR3 in amino acids: CSVETGTGALNTQYF. CDR3 in DNA: TGCAGCGTTGAAACCGGGACAGGGGCACTGAATACGCAGTATTTT.

This rearrangement joins TRBV29-1 to TRBJ2-7, with a possible D match to TRBD1 (5 bases). The ends were cut back, 5 bases at V and 0 bases at J, with 20 bases in the middle. The CDR3 contains 16 residues. Per germline, CDR1 SQVTM and CDR2 ANQGSEA. The CDR3 DNA reads TGCAGCGTTTCAACCAGCGCCAGGGCCCTCTCCTACGAGCAGTACTTC. The encoded protein is CSVSTSARALSYEQYF.

This clone was counted a few times. The chain combines TRBV6-8 with TRBJ1-5, with D hard to call. The CDR3 covers 12 residues. The V end lost 6 bases, the J end lost 2 bases, and 5 bases lay between the germline ends. In germline, CDR1 is MNHGY, CDR2 SAAAGT. The CDR3 loop is CASRGGNQPQHF. The DNA for the CDR3 is TGTGCCAGCAGGGGTGGCAATCAGCCCCAGCATTTT.

This clone was counted between two and nine times. The chain couples TRBV10-3 to TRBJ2-2; 10 bases agree with TRBD1. J gave up 2 bases and V 3 bases, and 6 bases lay outside the gene matches. The germline V gene encodes CDR1 ENHRY and CDR2 SYGVKD. This CDR3 has 17 residues. The CDR3 DNA reads as TGTGCCATCAGTGACCCCGGGACAGGGGCTAACACCGGGGAGCTGTTTTTT. Residues: CAISDPGTGANTGELFF.

This clone occurred a few times. The CDR3 coding sequence is TGTGCCATCAGTGAGGACAGCACCACAGATACGCAGTATTTT. Its protein is CAISEDSTTDTQYF. The rearrangement joins TRBV10-3 to TRBJ2-3, with D possibly matching TRBD1 (5 bases). The CDR3 spans 14 residues. From germline, CDR1 is ENHRY and CDR2 SYGVKD. V lost 2 bases and J 2 bases, leaving 8 bases between the germline ends.

The chain has TRBV18 and TRBJ1-5; 7 nucleotides agree with TRBD1. The CDR3 is made up of 16 amino acids. CDR1 is KGHSH and CDR2 is LQKENI in the germline V gene. Trimming at V came to 4 bases and at J to 3 bases, leaving 9 bases not matched to a gene. The CDR3 DNA follows: TGTGCCAGCTCACAGGGGGCAGGGGACACCAATCAGCCCCAGCATTTT. It encodes CASSQGAGDTNQPQHF.

The chain uses TRBV9 and TRBJ2-6; D remains unclear. V lost 7 bases, J lost 1 base, and 9 bases lay in between. The CDR3 extends over 14 amino acids. The germline V gene has CDR1 SGDLS and CDR2 YYNGEE. In DNA, the CDR3 is TGTGCCAGCTTACGCGAATCTGGGGCCAACGTCCTGACTTTC. This encodes CASLRESGANVLTF. The whole variable domain, filled in from reference TRBV9 and TRBJ2-6, reads DSGVTQTPKHLITATGQRVTLRCSPRSGDLSVYWYQQSLDQGLQFLIQYYNGEERAKGNILERFSAQQFPDLHSELNLSSLELGDSALYFCASLRESGANVLTFGAGSRLTVL.

This chain links TRBV5-1 with TRBJ2-1, with 8 positions matching TRBD2. Losses at the gene ends were 0 bases for V and 4 bases for J; bases not matched to a gene: 6. Germline V gene lookup returns CDR1 SGHRS and CDR2 YFSETQ. The CDR3 contains 16 residues. In DNA form, the CDR3 reads TGCGCCAGCAGCTTGGAGGCGGGGGGCGAGTACAATGAGCAGTTCTTC. The encoded protein is CASSLEAGGEYNEQFF.

The chain has TRBV6-8 and TRBJ1-5, with D possibly TRBD1 on 6 matching bases. Germline CDR1 reads MNHGY; CDR2 reads SAAAGT. The V end was cut by 6 bases, the J end by 3 bases, with 15 bases between. The CDR3 is 15 amino acids. The CDR3 DNA reads TGTGCCAGCAGAAATACTGGACAGATCAATCAGCCCCAGCATTTT. Translating gives CASRNTGQINQPQHF.

The genes are TRBV11-3 and TRBJ1-1; D is unresolved. CDR3 size: 14 residues. CDR1 and CDR2 from the germline V gene are SGHNT and YENEEA. Deletions cut 5 bases from V and 3 bases from J, with 13 bases between. The CDR3: CASSPSPGDTEAFF. CDR3 in DNA: TGTGCCAGCAGCCCCTCTCCCGGGGACACTGAAGCTTTCTTT.